This paragraph reports one T cell receptor (beta chain). Its antigen is still unknown. This could be a read error, since a much larger clone is one nucleotide away. The data were obtained in a study of breast tumors, draining lymph nodes, adjacent tissues. Study-level results: Tumor repertoires ranked between lymph nodes and nontumor tissue in diversity, with V and J gene preferences. Compared with basal-like, luminal-like tumors shared significantly more repertoire with nontumor tissue. The data were judged consistent with most tumor T cells coming from lymph node and expanding in tumor.

TCRdb analysed the multiplex PCR reads with MiXCR anew, one entry per CDR3 protein. The data show about 15,000 distinct CDR3 sequences, with approximately 51% seen just once and roughly 17% held by the top ten. This CDR3 is 11 amino acids long. Per the germline V gene, CDR1 is SGHAT and CDR2 is FQNNGV. The sequence was obtained from a female donor with breast cancer. Some clones in this sample may be carry-over from other donors' samples. The rearrangement joins TRBV11-2 to TRBJ1-3; D gene uncertain. The specimen was tumor-adjacent breast tissue. CDR3 in amino acids: CVSFWENTTYF. The CDR3 DNA sequence: TGTGTCAGCTTTTGGGAAAACACCACATATTTT.